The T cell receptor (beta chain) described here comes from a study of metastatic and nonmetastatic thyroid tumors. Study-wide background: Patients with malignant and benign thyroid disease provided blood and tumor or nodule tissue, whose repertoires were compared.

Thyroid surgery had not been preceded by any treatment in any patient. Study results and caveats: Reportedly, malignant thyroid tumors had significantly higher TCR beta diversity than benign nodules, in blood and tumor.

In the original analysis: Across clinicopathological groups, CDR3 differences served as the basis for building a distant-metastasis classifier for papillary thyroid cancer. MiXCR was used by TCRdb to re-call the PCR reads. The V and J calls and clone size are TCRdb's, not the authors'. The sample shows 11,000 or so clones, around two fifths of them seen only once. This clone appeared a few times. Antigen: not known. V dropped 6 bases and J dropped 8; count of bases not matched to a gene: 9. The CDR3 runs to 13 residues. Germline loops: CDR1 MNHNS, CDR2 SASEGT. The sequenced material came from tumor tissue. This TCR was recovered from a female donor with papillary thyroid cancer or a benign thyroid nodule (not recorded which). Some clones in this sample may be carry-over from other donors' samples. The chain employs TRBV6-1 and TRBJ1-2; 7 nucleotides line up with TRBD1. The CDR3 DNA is TGTGCCAGCAGGGAAACAGGGGTAGAGGGCTACACCTTC. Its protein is CASRETGVEGYTF.